Listed below are T cell receptor beta chains from one sample, sequenced in a study of blood T cell repertoires in COVID-19. Repertoires were generated with immunoSEQ multiplex PCR, while TCRdb's copy carries only in-frame clones and drops some. The sample includes roughly 500,000 clones, approximately 85% of them seen just once. The sequenced sample was peripheral blood. These receptors originate from a human donor in a cohort sampled during active COVID-19. CDR3s include the opening cysteine and the closing phenylalanine or tryptophan. A D gene is named only where the DNA matches it firmly. For some rows the clone size is stated as once, few or many, or as a class when expanded; others skip it.

.,TRBD1,TRBJ2-7,TRBV28,TGTGCCAGCAGTTCGGGTGGACAGGGTCTCGACGAGCAGTACTTC,CASSSGGQGLDEQYF
.,.,TRBJ2-3,TRBV7-9,TGTGCCAGCAGCCTCCAGGATACGCAGTATTTT,CASSLQDTQYF
.,.,TRBJ2-3,TRBV20-1,TGCAGTGCTAGTTTGTTCGGGGGAGGAGGGACAGATACGCAGTATTTT,CSASLFGGGGTDTQYF
.,TRBD1,TRBJ2-2,TRBV18,TGTGCCAGCTCACCCTCGGGACAGCTGAACACCGGGGAGCTGTTTTTT,CASSPSGQLNTGELFF
.,TRBD1,TRBJ1-2,TRBV4-1,TGCGCCAGCAGCCGCACCGGGACAGGGAATGGCTACACCTTC,CASSRTGTGNGYTF
.,.,TRBJ2-2,TRBV30,TGTGCCTGGAGATTACAGGGAGCGAACACCGGGGAGCTGTTTTTT,CAWRLQGANTGELFF
.,.,TRBJ2-1,TRBV3-1/TRBV3-2,TGTGCCAGCAGCCACCCCGGGGGAGGTGAGCAGTTCTTC,CASSHPGGGEQFF
.,.,TRBJ1-5,TRBV28,TGTGCCAGCAGATCAGAGGGTAGCAATCAGCCCCAGCATTTT,CASRSEGSNQPQHF
.,.,TRBJ1-3,TRBV30,TGTGCCTGGAGTGTACAGTCTGGAAACACCATATATTTT,CAWSVQSGNTIYF
.,TRBD2,TRBJ2-1,TRBV30,TGTGCCTGGAGTGTATCACCCGCTAGCGGGGATGAGCAGTTCTTC,CAWSVSPASGDEQFF
.,TRBD2,TRBJ2-5,TRBV20-1,TGCAGTGCTAGTGATAGCGGGAGCCCCTCAGAGACCCAGTACTTC,CSASDSGSPSETQYF
.,.,TRBJ1-5,TRBV27,TGTGCCAGCAGTTTAGTACCGCCACAAGGCAATCAGCCCCAGCATTTT,CASSLVPPQGNQPQHF
.,.,TRBJ2-7,TRBV6-5,TGTGCCAGCAGCATCCTCGGGGGTGTTAACGAGCAGTACTTC,CASSILGGVNEQYF
.,TRBD1,TRBJ2-2,TRBV7-9,TGTGCCGGACCAGACGGGACAGGGGACACCGGGGAGCTGTTTTTT,CAGPDGTGDTGELFF
.,.,TRBJ1-3,TRBV6-5,TGTGCCAGCAGCGTCCCAGGGACTGGAAACACCATATATTTT,CASSVPGTGNTIYF
.,.,TRBJ2-2,TRBV9,TGTGCCAGCAGCCCGGGATTATCACTGGACACCGGGGAGCTGTTTTTT,CASSPGLSLDTGELFF
.,.,TRBJ2-3,TRBV9,TGTGCCAGCAGCGTTGGGGGGGCCTACCTCACAGATACGCAGTATTTT,CASSVGGAYLTDTQYF
.,TRBD2,TRBJ2-3,TRBV4-1,TGCGCCAGCAGCCAAGGAGGGACTAGCGGGAGCTCAGATACGCAGTATTTT,CASSQGGTSGSSDTQYF
once,.,TRBJ2-7,TRBV5-1,TGCGCCAGCAGCGGATCCTCCTCACCGACATACGAGCAGTACTTC,CASSGSSSPTYEQYF
.,TRBD2,TRBJ2-7,TRBV9,TGTGCCAGCAGCGTAGCGGGAGGATCGTTCGAGCAGTACTTC,CASSVAGGSFEQYF
.,TRBD1,TRBJ1-5,TRBV29-1,TGCAGCGCCAGGACAGGGGGCTTGAATCAGCCCCAGCATTTT,CSARTGGLNQPQHF
once,.,TRBJ2-1,TRBV10-1,TGCGCCACCTCGACAGGCCAAAGCTCCTACAATGAGCAGTTCTTC,CATSTGQSSYNEQFF
.,TRBD1,TRBJ1-1,TRBV29-1,TGCTCCTCTACGACAGGGCCGGGCATGAACACTGAAGCTTTCTTT,CSSTTGPGMNTEAFF
.,.,TRBJ2-3,TRBV5-5,TGTGCCAGCAGCCACCTAGGGGGGGGCACAGATACGCAGTATTTT,CASSHLGGGTDTQYF
.,.,TRBJ1-3,TRBV5-1,TGCGCCAGCAGCCTTCCTGGGGGGGAGAGCTCTGGAAACACCATATATTTT,CASSLPGGESSGNTIYF
once,.,TRBJ2-3,TRBV11-2,TGTGCCAGCAGCTTATTGGCCGGAAGCGACACAGATACGCAGTATTTT,CASSLLAGSDTDTQYF
.,.,TRBJ2-3,TRBV5-6,TGTGCCAGCAGCAGAACCCGGAGGGGCACAGATACGCAGTATTTT,CASSRTRRGTDTQYF
.,.,TRBJ1-1,TRBV3-1/TRBV3-2,TGTGCCAGCAGCCTGACAGTGAACACTGAAGCTTTCTTT,CASSLTVNTEAFF
.,.,TRBJ2-1,TRBV28,TGTGCCAGCAGTTTCCATGACAGGATCTACAATGAGCAGTTCTTC,CASSFHDRIYNEQFF
.,TRBD2,TRBJ2-1,TRBV5-6,TGTGCCAGCAGCGGAGGACTAGCGGGAGGGGTTCATGAGCAGTTCTTC,CASSGGLAGGVHEQFF
.,.,TRBJ1-2,TRBV6-5,TGTGCCAGCAGCCCGGGGGACGGCCCCCGGGGCTACACCTTC,CASSPGDGPRGYTF
.,TRBD1,TRBJ2-5,TRBV5-6,TGTGCCAGCAGCTTTAACAGGGGCCGGGAGACCCAGTACTTC,CASSFNRGRETQYF
once,TRBD1,TRBJ1-3,TRBV4-1,TGCGCCAGCAGCCCTGGACAGGGGGAATCTGGAAACACCATATATTTT,CASSPGQGESGNTIYF
.,TRBD2,TRBJ2-7,TRBV19,TGTGCCAGTAGTGACCTTGGGGTAGCGGGAAGATACGAGCAGTACTTC,CASSDLGVAGRYEQYF
.,.,TRBJ2-5,TRBV3-1/TRBV3-2,TGTGCCAGCAGCCAAGATCCAGGGCTGGAGACCCAGTACTTC,CASSQDPGLETQYF
.,.,TRBJ2-1,TRBV14,TGTGCCAGCAGCCCTCAGGACACCAACTACAATGAGCAGTTCTTC,CASSPQDTNYNEQFF
.,.,TRBJ1-1,TRBV4-2,TGTGCCAGCAGCCCCCAGCAGGGCCCGAACACTGAAGCTTTCTTT,CASSPQQGPNTEAFF
.,TRBD1,TRBJ1-6,TRBV7-9,TGTGCCGGACAGGAGTGGAGCTCCTATAATTCACCCCTCCACTTT,CAGQEWSSYNSPLHF
.,.,TRBJ1-3,TRBV7-8,TGTGCCAGCGCACGGGCCGGGACATTGGCGGGAAACACCATATATTTT,CASARAGTLAGNTIYF
.,TRBD1,TRBJ1-3,TRBV5-1,TGCGCCAGCAGCTCCGGGACAGGGGAGCTTAATCGTCGGTATTTT,CASSSGTGELNRRYF
.,.,TRBJ2-3,TRBV7-3,TGTGCCAGCAGCTTACAGGGAGGTACAGATACGCAGTATTTT,CASSLQGGTDTQYF
.,.,TRBJ1-4,TRBV9,TGTGCCAGCACCCTCTTCCCAGGGGCTAATGAAAAACTGTTTTTT,CASTLFPGANEKLFF
.,.,TRBJ1-2,TRBV3-1/TRBV3-2,TGTGCCAGCAGCCAAGCGTCGGGAAGGCTTAACTATGGCTACACCTTC,CASSQASGRLNYGYTF
.,TRBD2,TRBJ2-3,TRBV6-6,TGTGCCAGCAGTTCTCAGCGGGAGAGGGCAGATACGCAGTATTTT,CASSSQRERADTQYF
.,TRBD1,TRBJ1-1,TRBV6-9,TGTGCCAGCAGTACAAGGACAGGGGGGGGACTGAACACTGAAGCTTTCTTT,CASSTRTGGGLNTEAFF